Detailed here is one TCR beta chain. Its target is not known. Assay used: immunoSEQ multiplex PCR; TCRdb lists only in-frame clones, some missing. The sample contains tens of thousands of clones, 91% of which appear only once. The data were obtained in a study of OX40 agonist ivuxolimab in advanced cancers. Looking at the study overall: Patients undergoing dose escalation presented with hepatocellular carcinoma, melanoma, renal cell or head and neck cancer. Averaging 60 years in age, with a range of 23 to 79, the cohort was around 83% male.

The CDR3 covers 15 residues. The germline CDR1 and CDR2 sequences are SGDLS and YYNGEE. Trimming removed 3 bases at V and 2 bases at J, with 11 bases between. Study results and caveats: Partial responders at 0.1-3.0 mg/kg had among the lowest clonal expansion.

The TCR sequence derives from an adult with an advanced solid tumor such as melanoma, head and neck, liver or kidney cancer. Source: CD4+ or CD8+ T cells sorted from blood, taken in a trial of the OX40 agonist ivuxolimab. V and J are TRBV9 and TRBJ2-2, with D uncertain. CDR3 nucleotide sequence: TGTGCCAGCAGCGGAGGACGGATCAACACCGGGGAGCTGTTTTTT. Translating it yields CASSGGRINTGELFF.